This TCR beta chain was recovered during a study of blood T cell repertoires in COVID-19. Profiled with immunoSEQ multiplex PCR; TCRdb holds only in-frame clones, not every one. The data contain 110,000 or so clones, 60% to 85% of them singletons. The CDR3 spans 14 residues. The junction had 6 bases not matched to a gene; V was cut back by 5 bases and J by 9 bases. Germline V gene data show CDR1 as SGHTA and CDR2 as FQGNSA. The sample consisted of peripheral blood. The sequence was collected from a human donor in a cohort sampled during active or convalescent COVID-19. The chain combines TRBV7-2 with TRBJ2-6; TRBD1 matches at 8 bases. As DNA, the CDR3 is TGTGCCAGCAGCCCATATGGACAGGGCAACGTCCTGACTTTC. This gives the protein CASSPYGQGNVLTF.